This T cell receptor beta chain was profiled in a study of cytomegalovirus exposure and HLA in healthy donors. Primers included in the PCR were 60 Vbeta and 13 Jbeta primers. TCRdb keeps only in-frame clones here, not all; method: immunoSEQ multiplex PCR. The sample yields 150,000 to 200,000 clones, about 75% seen once. Germline V gives CDR1 SGHTA, CDR2 FQGNSA. V gave up 1 base and J gave up 6 bases, with 21 bases separating them. CDR3 length: 17 residues. The chain recombines TRBV7-2 with TRBJ1-1; D perhaps matches TRBD1 (6 bases). This receptor was obtained from a man aged 50 to 60 in good health and CMV-seropositive. The sample consisted of PBMCs. The CDR3 nucleotides are TGTGCCAGCAGCTTAGGAGGGATGGCATTCTCAGGGGCTGAAGCTTTCTTT. It is translated as CASSLGGMAFSGAEAFF.